Listed here are 26 T cell receptor beta chains from one sample, sequenced in a study of breast tumors, draining lymph nodes, adjacent tissues. TCRdb re-called the multiplex PCR reads with MiXCR, one entry per CDR3 protein. Of tens of thousands of distinct CDR3 sequences listed, under 50% were seen once; the top ten hold over 9.5%. Sequencing was performed on breast tumor tissue. These receptors came from a female donor with breast cancer. Some clones in this sample may be carry-over from other donors' samples.

About this clonotype: This clone may be a read error of a much larger clone one base away. The rearrangement uses TRBV25-1 and TRBJ1-1; D is perhaps TRBD1 (5 bases). The CDR3 covers 14 residues. Looked up from germline, CDR1 is MGHDK and CDR2 is SYGVNS. The ends were cut back, 5 bases at V and 2 bases at J, with 12 bases in the middle. The DNA of the CDR3 is TGTGCCAGCAGTCGGGACCACCCTAACACTGAAGCTTTCTTT. It specifies CASSRDHPNTEAFF.

This clonotype has ten or more counts. The chain is built from TRBV13 and TRBJ1-2; possibly TRBD1 for D (6 bases). CDR3 size: 13 residues. Germline loops: CDR1 PRHDT, CDR2 FYEKMQ (reference sequence). The V gene lost 2 bases and the J gene lost 4 bases, with 8 bases spanning the gap. The CDR3 here is CASSLSDSYGYTF. CDR3 nucleotide sequence: TGTGCCAGCAGCTTATCGGACAGCTATGGCTACACCTTC.

This chain connects TRBV7-9 to TRBJ2-6, with D hard to call. Germline CDR1 and CDR2: SEHNR and FQNEAQ (reference sequence). The CDR3 length is 16 residues. V was shortened by 2 bases and J by 1 base, with 9 bases between the two germline ends. The CDR3 bases are TGTGCCAGCAGCTTAAGGTCGGGTTCTGGGGCCAACGTCCTGACTTTC. Translating it yields CASSLRSGSGANVLTF.

V is TRBV5-1 and J is TRBJ1-2; 8 bases align to TRBD1. The length of the CDR3 is 14 residues. CDR1 SGHRS and CDR2 YFSETQ come from the germline V gene. The junction had 10 bases not matched to a gene; V was cut back by 4 bases and J by 8 bases. This CDR3 reads CASSRNPGGRGYTF. CDR3 DNA: TGCGCCAGCAGCCGGAATCCAGGGGGCAGGGGCTACACCTTC.

Turning to this clonotype: The conserved closing phenylalanine or tryptophan is absent in this CDR3, likely reflecting a read error. The chain recombines TRBV7-2 with TRBJ1-1; tentatively, D is TRBD1 (5 bases). The CDR3 has 14 amino acids. Trimming shortened V by 6 bases and J by 6 bases, and 17 bases separated the two germline ends. The germline V gene encodes CDR1 SGHTA and CDR2 FQGNSA. The CDR3 spells CASRSVGGRAEAFL. In DNA, the CDR3 is TGTGCCAGCAGGTCGGTTGGGGGTAGAGCTGAAGCTTTCCTT.

The table lists this clonotype with many counts. This CDR3 is CSARPDPGGTDTQYF. In DNA, the CDR3 is TGCAGTGCTAGACCCGATCCAGGGGGCACAGATACGCAGTATTTT. The chain has TRBV20-1 and TRBJ2-3, with D perhaps TRBD1 (6 bases). Between the trimmed V and J ends, which lost 2 bases and 1 base, there was a span of 13 bases. Germline V CDR1 and CDR2: DFQATT, SNEGSKA (reference sequence). This CDR3 region has 15 residues.

This clonotype was found a few times. The V and J genes are TRBV4-3 and TRBJ1-1, with 7 bases that match TRBD1. With V trimmed by 0 bases and J by 5 bases, 6 bases remained unmatched. Germline CDR1 LGHNA, CDR2 YSLEER. The CDR3 extends over 15 amino acids. The CDR3 sequence is CASSQDAQQGTEAFF. The CDR3 DNA reads as TGCGCCAGCAGCCAAGATGCCCAACAGGGGACTGAAGCTTTCTTT.

This clonotype was seen repeatedly, ten times or more. This chain uses TRBV27 with TRBJ2-1; 7 bases match TRBD2. V lost 3 bases and J lost 5; bases outside the gene matches: 7. Germline V gene lookup returns CDR1 MNHEY and CDR2 SMNVEV (reference sequence). This CDR3 is built from 15 residues. CDR3 sequence reads: CASSFGGGPHNEQFF. As DNA, the CDR3 is TGTGCCAGCAGTTTTGGGGGAGGGCCCCACAATGAGCAGTTCTTC.

This clonotype was seen ten or more times. The rearrangement uses TRBV6-1 and TRBJ2-3, with D unresolved. The CDR3 extends over 15 amino acids. Germline V lookup: CDR1 MNHNS, CDR2 SASEGT. V was trimmed by 1 base and J by 6 bases, leaving 14 bases between them. As DNA, the CDR3 is TGTGCCAGCAGTGAAGAGGTTGGCAGTTGGGATACGCAGTATTTT. It yields the protein CASSEEVGSWDTQYF.

The rearrangement uses TRBV28 and TRBJ2-3, with 10 bases lining up with TRBD1. Germline V gives CDR1 MDHEN, CDR2 SYDVKM. V was pared by 5 bases and J by 2 bases, with 7 bases of the junction left unmatched. The CDR3 has 16 residues. The CDR3 spells CASSAPGTGATDTQYF. The CDR3, as DNA: TGTGCCAGCAGTGCTCCCGGGACAGGGGCCACAGATACGCAGTATTTT.

V gene TRBV7-3 combines with J gene TRBJ1-1; TRBD1 agrees at 7 bases. V shed 5 bases and J 5 bases; nucleotides not matched to a gene: 14. Per germline, CDR1 SGHTA and CDR2 FQGTGA. The CDR3 sequence is 16 residues long. DNA for the CDR3: TGTGCCAGCAGCATATTGGAAAGGGGACAGCCTACTGAAGCTTTCTTT. Translated, it gives CASSILERGQPTEAFF.

Details on this clonotype: The junction shows a germline mismatch at one end, possibly a read error. The chain joins TRBV15 to TRBJ2-3, with TRBD2 identical over 7 bases. Germline lookup yields CDR1 LNHNV and CDR2 YYDKDF (reference sequence). The CDR3 has 16 residues. The CDR3 bases are TGTGCCACTAGCAGAGATGGGGCGGGAGTCACAGATACGCAGTATTTT. Translating it yields CATSRDGAGVTDTQYF.

This clonotype was detected ten times or more. The rearrangement uses TRBV30 and TRBJ2-1, with D possibly being TRBD1 or TRBD2 (5 bases each). Germline V lookup: CDR1 GTSNPN, CDR2 SVGIG (reference sequence). V lost 5 bases and J 0 bases, leaving 5 bases between the germline ends. This CDR3 region has 12 residues. This CDR3 is CAWGGSYNEQFF. Here the CDR3 DNA reads TGTGCCTGGGGGGGCTCCTACAATGAGCAGTTCTTC.

The rearrangement uses TRBV5-1 and TRBJ2-3; D is ambiguous. V lost 1 base, J lost 0 bases, and 6 bases lay in between. Looked up from germline, CDR1 is SGHRS and CDR2 is YFSETQ. The length of the CDR3 is 14 residues. CDR3 DNA sequence: TGCGCCAGCAGCTTGTTTGGTAGCACAGATACGCAGTATTTT. Amino acid sequence: CASSLFGSTDTQYF. The full variable domain, completed using reference TRBV5-1 and TRBJ2-3, is KAGVTQTPRYLIKTRGQQVTLSCSPISGHRSVSWYQQTPGQGLQFLFEYFSETQRNKGNFPGRFSGRQFSNSRSEMNVSTLELGDSALYLCASSLFGSTDTQYFGPGTRLTVL.

This clonotype has a count of ten or more. This chain connects TRBV7-8 to TRBJ1-5, with D possibly TRBD1 on 5 matching bases. The germline gives CDR1 SGHVS, CDR2 FQNEAQ. The CDR3 is made up of 16 amino acids. Trimming removed 4 bases at V and 0 bases at J, with 13 bases between. In DNA, the CDR3 is TGTGCCAGCAGCTCCAGGGCAGCCAGTAGCAATCAGCCCCAGCATTTT. The encoded protein is CASSSRAASSNQPQHF.

The chain joins TRBV20-1 to TRBJ2-7, with TRBD2 matching over 10 bases. J lost 5 bases, V lost 0 bases, and 4 bases had no gene match. The CDR3 has 14 amino acids. Germline values: CDR1 DFQATT, CDR2 SNEGSKA (reference sequence). The CDR3 protein is CSARDPSGSDEQYF. The CDR3 bases are TGCAGTGCTAGAGATCCTAGCGGGAGCGACGAGCAGTACTTC.

Details on this clonotype: Mismatch with germline at one junction end may stem from a read error. V usage is TRBV7-9 and J usage is TRBJ2-3; 15 bases align to TRBD2. Germline V gene lookup returns CDR1 SEHNR and CDR2 FQNEAQ (reference sequence). The CDR3 has 16 amino acids. CDR3 DNA: TGCGCCAGCAGCTTTGGGACTAGCGGGAGGTCGGATACGCAGTATTTT. Amino acid sequence: CASSFGTSGRSDTQYF.

V is TRBV24-1 and J is TRBJ2-7; 7 bases are shared with TRBD1. The CDR3 is 15 amino acids. Germline V gene lookup returns CDR1 KGHDR and CDR2 SFDVKD. V lost 3 bases to trimming and J lost 1 base; unmatched junction nucleotides: 5. CDR3 residues: CATSDRTGPSYEQYF. CDR3 nucleotide sequence: TGTGCCACCAGTGATCGGACAGGTCCTTCCTACGAGCAGTACTTC.

Ten or more counts support this clonotype. The chain is built from TRBV28 and TRBJ2-7, with D possibly matching TRBD1 (5 bases). Trimming removed 8 bases at V and 2 bases at J, with 16 bases between. Germline loops: CDR1 MDHEN, CDR2 SYDVKM. The CDR3 is 14 residues long. The DNA for the CDR3 is TGTGCCAGCCTAAAACCGACAGAGACCTACGAGCAGTACTTC. This gives the protein CASLKPTETYEQYF.

This clonotype was seen at least ten times. The rearrangement links TRBV5-1 to TRBJ2-3, with D perhaps TRBD2 (5 bases). Looked up from germline, CDR1 is SGHRS and CDR2 is YFSETQ. V was shortened by 4 bases and J by 5 bases, with 17 bases between the two germline ends. There are 15 residues in the CDR3. The CDR3 coding sequence is TGCGCCAGCAGCCCCCAGGCGGGTGGAGAAGATACGCAGTATTTT. Translating gives CASSPQAGGEDTQYF.

The chain has TRBV10-3 and TRBJ2-5; TRBD2 matches at 10 bases. The CDR3 runs to 18 residues. Germline values: CDR1 ENHRY, CDR2 SYGVKD. V lost 2 bases and J lost 5; bases outside the gene matches: 14. DNA of the CDR3: TGTGCCATCAGTGAGAAATCGGTGGGCCTAGCGGGAGTTGAGACCCAGTACTTC. Translation: CAISEKSVGLAGVETQYF.

V usage is TRBV24-1 and J usage is TRBJ2-5; either TRBD1 or TRBD2 may supply D (5 bases each). The CDR3 consists of 11 residues. V was cut by 11 bases and J by 9 bases, with 15 bases left in between. Germline V gene lookup returns CDR1 KGHDR and CDR2 SFDVKD. CDR3 sequence reads: CARPGRWSQYF. DNA of the CDR3: TGTGCCAGACCGGGACGTTGGTCCCAGTACTTC.

The chain combines TRBV12-3 or TRBV12-4 with TRBJ1-4, with D possibly TRBD1 on 5 matching bases. CDR3 length equals 15 residues. Trimming removed 6 bases at V and 8 bases at J, with 19 bases between. CDR3 protein: CASSSTGGDGEKLFF. The DNA of the CDR3 is TGTGCCAGCAGCTCAACCGGGGGGGACGGAGAAAAACTGTTTTTT.

This clonotype was counted ten times or more. This rearrangement joins TRBV7-9 to TRBJ1-3, with 7 positions matching TRBD1. From germline, CDR1 is SEHNR and CDR2 FQNEAQ (reference sequence). V shed 5 bases and J 0 bases; nucleotides not matched to a gene: 10. CDR3 length: 17 residues. The CDR3 loop is CASSRPGQVNSGNTIYF. CDR3 nucleotide sequence: TGTGCCAGCAGCCGGCCCGGACAGGTCAACTCTGGAAACACCATATATTTT.

This clonotype was counted ten times or more. J is TRBJ2-1 and V is TRBV6-5; weak D call: TRBD1 (5 bases). CDR1 and CDR2 (germline): MNHEY, SVGAGI. The CDR3 totals 15 residues. V gave up 5 bases and J gave up 9 bases, with 20 bases separating them. In DNA, the CDR3 is TGTGCCAGCAGTCACGCCAACCATAGGGGCGGTGAGCAGTTCTTC. Encoded protein: CASSHANHRGGEQFF.

This clonotype was seen repeatedly, ten times or more. V is TRBV7-2 and J is TRBJ2-3, with D perhaps TRBD1 (5 bases). This CDR3 has 15 amino acids. Germline loops: CDR1 SGHTA, CDR2 FQGNSA. V shed 5 bases and J shed 2 bases, with 14 bases lying between them. The DNA for the CDR3 is TGTGCCAGCAGCCCCACTGCTGGACACACAGATACGCAGTATTTT. Amino acids: CASSPTAGHTDTQYF.